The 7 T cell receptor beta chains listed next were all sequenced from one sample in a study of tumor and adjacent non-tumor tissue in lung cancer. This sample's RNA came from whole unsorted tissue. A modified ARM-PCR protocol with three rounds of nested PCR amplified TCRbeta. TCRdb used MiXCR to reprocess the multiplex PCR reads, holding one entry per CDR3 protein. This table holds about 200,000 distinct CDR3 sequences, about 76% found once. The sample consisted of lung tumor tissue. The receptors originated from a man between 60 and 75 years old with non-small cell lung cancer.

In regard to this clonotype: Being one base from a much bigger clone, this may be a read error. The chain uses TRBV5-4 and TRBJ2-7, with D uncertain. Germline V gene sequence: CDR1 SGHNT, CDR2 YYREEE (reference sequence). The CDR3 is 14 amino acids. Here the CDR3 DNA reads TGTGCCAGCAGCGCAGAGACTGGATCCTACGACCAGTACTTC. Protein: CASSAETGSYDQYF.

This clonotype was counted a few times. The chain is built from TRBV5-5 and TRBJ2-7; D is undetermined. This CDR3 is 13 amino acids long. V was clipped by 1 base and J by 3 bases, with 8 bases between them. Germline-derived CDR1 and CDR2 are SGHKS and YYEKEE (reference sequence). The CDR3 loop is CASSLRELYEQYF. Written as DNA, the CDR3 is TGTGCCAGCAGCTTGAGGGAACTCTACGAGCAGTACTTC. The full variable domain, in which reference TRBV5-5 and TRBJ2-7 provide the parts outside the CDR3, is DAGVTQSPTHLIKTRGQQVTLRCSPISGHKSVSWYQQVLGQGPQFIFQYYEKEERGRGNFPDRFSARQFPNYSSELNVNALLLGDSALYLCASSLRELYEQYFGPGTRLTVT.

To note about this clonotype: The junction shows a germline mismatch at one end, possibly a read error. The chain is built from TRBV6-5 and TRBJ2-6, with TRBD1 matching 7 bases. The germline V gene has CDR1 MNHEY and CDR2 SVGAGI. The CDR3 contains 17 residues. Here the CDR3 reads CASSLEGASSVANVLTF. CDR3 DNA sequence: TGTGCCAGCAGTTTAGAGGGGGCCAGCTCTGTGGCCAACGTCCTGACTTTC.

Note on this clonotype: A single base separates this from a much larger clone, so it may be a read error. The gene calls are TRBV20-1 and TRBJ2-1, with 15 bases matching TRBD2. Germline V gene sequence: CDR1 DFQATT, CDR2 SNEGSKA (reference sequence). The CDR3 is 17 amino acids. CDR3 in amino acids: CNAEGLAGGFGYNEQFF. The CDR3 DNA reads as TGCAATGCCGAGGGACTAGCGGGAGGCTTTGGCTACAATGAGCAGTTCTTC.

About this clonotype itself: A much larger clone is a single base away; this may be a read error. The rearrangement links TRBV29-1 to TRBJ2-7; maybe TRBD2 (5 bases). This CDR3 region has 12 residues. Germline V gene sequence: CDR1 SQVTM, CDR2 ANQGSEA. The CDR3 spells CSVGTFSYGQYF. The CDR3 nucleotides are TGCAGCGTTGGGACTTTCTCCTACGGGCAGTACTTC.

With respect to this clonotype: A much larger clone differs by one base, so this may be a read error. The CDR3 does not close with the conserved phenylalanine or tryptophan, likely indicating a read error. This CDR3 reads CASSPHSVSYEQYL. Written as DNA, the CDR3 is TGCGCCAGCAGTCCCCACTCCGTCTCCTACGAGCAGTACTTA. The chain carries TRBV4-3 and TRBJ2-7; D unclear. Germline CDR1 reads LGHNA; CDR2 reads YSLEER. This CDR3 is 14 amino acids long. Trimming shortened V by 6 bases and J by 0 bases, and 12 bases separated the two germline ends.

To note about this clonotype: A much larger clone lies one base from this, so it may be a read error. The DNA of the CDR3 is TGTGTCAGCAGTTCCGGACTGGGTGAGCAGTTCTTC. Translation: CVSSSGLGEQFF. This sequence joins TRBV6-5 and TRBJ2-1; maybe TRBD2 (5 bases). The CDR3 is made up of 12 amino acids. Germline V gives CDR1 MNHEY, CDR2 SVGAGI.